The source of this T cell receptor beta chain is a study of blood T cell repertoires in COVID-19. About the study: Acute and convalescent COVID-19 specimens originated in the United States, Italy and Spain. PBMCs, B-cell-depleted T cells, or T cells provided the cDNA or gDNA that made up the material.

In the original processing: Cell counts per sample came from amplifying reference gene primers. Repertoires were generated with immunoSEQ multiplex PCR, while TCRdb's copy carries only in-frame clones and drops some. V, J and clone size derive from that table, while D and trimming were established from the DNA sequence. The table records hundreds of thousands of clones, roughly 85% of them present only once. V was clipped by 2 bases and J by 4 bases, with 12 bases between them. The length of the CDR3 is 14 residues. Germline-derived CDR1 and CDR2 are SGHRS and YFSETQ. This TCR was recovered from a man in his forties or fifties with active or convalescent COVID-19. What was sequenced was peripheral blood. This sequence joins TRBV5-1 and TRBJ2-5; tentative D call: TRBD1 (6 bases). This CDR3 is CASSLTGFIETQYF. As DNA, the CDR3 is TGCGCCAGCAGCTTAACAGGGTTTATAGAGACCCAGTACTTC. Filled out from reference TRBV5-1 and TRBJ2-5, the complete variable domain reads KAGVTQTPRYLIKTRGQQVTLSCSPISGHRSVSWYQQTPGQGLQFLFEYFSETQRNKGNFPGRFSGRQFSNSRSEMNVSTLELGDSALYLCASSLTGFIETQYFGPGTRLLVL.